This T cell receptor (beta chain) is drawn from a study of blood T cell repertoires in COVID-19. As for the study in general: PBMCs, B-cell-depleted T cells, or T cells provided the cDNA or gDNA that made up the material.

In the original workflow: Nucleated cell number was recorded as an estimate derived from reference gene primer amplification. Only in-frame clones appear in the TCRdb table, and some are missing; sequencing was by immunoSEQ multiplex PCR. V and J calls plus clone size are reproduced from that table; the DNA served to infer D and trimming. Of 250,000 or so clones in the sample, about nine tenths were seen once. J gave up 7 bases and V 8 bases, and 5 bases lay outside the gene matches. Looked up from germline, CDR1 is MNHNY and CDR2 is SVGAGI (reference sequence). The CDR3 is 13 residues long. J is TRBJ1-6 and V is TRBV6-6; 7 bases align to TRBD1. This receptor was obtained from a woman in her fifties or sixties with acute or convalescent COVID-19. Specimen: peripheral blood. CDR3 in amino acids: CASRQGSNSPLHF. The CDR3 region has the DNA TGTGCCAGCCGACAGGGAAGCAATTCACCCCTCCACTTT.